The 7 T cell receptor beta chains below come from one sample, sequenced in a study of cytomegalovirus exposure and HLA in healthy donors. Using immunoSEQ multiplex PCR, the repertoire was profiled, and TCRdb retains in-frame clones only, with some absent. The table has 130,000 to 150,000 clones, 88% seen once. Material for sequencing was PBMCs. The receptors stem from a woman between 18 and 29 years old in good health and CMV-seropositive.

In nucleotides, the CDR3 is TGTGCCTGGAGTGTCAGGGTCAATCAGCCCCAGCATTTT. This gives the protein CAWSVRVNQPQHF. The chain carries TRBV30 and TRBJ1-5, with D maybe TRBD1 (5 bases). The V end was cut by 0 bases, the J end by 3 bases, with 6 bases between. CDR3 length equals 13 residues. Germline V gives CDR1 GTSNPN, CDR2 SVGIG (reference sequence).

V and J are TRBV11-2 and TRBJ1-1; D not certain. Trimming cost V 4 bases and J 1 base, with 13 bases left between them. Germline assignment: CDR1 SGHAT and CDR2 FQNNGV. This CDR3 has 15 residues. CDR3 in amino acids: CASSSRPRGNTEAFF. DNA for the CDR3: TGTGCCAGCAGCTCCCGTCCACGGGGGAACACTGAAGCTTTCTTT.

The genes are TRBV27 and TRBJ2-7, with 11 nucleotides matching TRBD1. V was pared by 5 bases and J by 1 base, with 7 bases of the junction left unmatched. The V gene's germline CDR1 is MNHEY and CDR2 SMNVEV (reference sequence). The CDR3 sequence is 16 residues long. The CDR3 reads CASSLFGTGGSYEQYF. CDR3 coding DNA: TGTGCCAGCAGTCTTTTCGGGACAGGGGGTTCCTACGAGCAGTACTTC.

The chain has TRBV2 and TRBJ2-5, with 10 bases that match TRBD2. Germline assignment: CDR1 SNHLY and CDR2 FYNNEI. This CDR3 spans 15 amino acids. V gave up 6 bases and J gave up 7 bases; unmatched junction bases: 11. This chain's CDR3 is CASRAGTSAPGTQYF. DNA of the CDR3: TGTGCCAGCAGAGCCGGGACTAGCGCCCCAGGGACCCAGTACTTC. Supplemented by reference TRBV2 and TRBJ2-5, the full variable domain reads EPEVTQTPSHQVTQMGQEVILRCVPISNHLYFYWYRQILGQKVEFLVSFYNNEISEKSEIFDDQFSVERPDGSNFTLKIRSTKLEDSAMYFCASRAGTSAPGTQYFGPGTRLLVL.

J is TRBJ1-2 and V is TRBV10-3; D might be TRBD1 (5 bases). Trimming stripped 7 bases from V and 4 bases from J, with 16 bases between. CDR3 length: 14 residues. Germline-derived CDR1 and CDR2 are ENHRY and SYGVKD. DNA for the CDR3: TGTGCCATCAACTACGACAGAGCCTCCTATGGCTACACCTTC. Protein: CAINYDRASYGYTF.

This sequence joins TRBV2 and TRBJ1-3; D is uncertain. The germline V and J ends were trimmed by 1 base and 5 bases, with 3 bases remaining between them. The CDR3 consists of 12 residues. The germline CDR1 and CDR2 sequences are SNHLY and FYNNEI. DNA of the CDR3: TGTGCCAGCAGTGAAGACAGAAACACCATATATTTT. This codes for CASSEDRNTIYF.

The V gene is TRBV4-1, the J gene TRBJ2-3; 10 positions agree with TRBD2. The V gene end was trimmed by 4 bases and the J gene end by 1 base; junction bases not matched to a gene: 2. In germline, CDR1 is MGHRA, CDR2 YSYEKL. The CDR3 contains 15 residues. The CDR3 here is CASSLSGGGTDTQYF. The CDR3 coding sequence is TGCGCCAGCAGCCTCAGCGGGGGGGGCACAGATACGCAGTATTTT.